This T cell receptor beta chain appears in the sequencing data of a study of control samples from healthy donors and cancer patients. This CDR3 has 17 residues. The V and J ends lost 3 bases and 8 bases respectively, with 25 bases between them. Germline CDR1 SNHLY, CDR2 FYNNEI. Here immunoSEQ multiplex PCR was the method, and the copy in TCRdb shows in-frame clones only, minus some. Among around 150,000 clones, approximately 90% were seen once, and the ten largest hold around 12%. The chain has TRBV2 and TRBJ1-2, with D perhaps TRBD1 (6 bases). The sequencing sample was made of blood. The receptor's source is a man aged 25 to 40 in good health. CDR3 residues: CASSEWGHTRGDRGYTF. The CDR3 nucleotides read TGTGCCAGCAGTGAGTGGGGACACACGCGGGGCGATAGAGGCTACACCTTC. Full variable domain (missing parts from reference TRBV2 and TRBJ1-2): EPEVTQTPSHQVTQMGQEVILRCVPISNHLYFYWYRQILGQKVEFLVSFYNNEISEKSEIFDDQFSVERPDGSNFTLKIRSTKLEDSAMYFCASSEWGHTRGDRGYTFGSGTRLTVV.